The source of this T cell receptor (beta chain) is a study of blood T cell repertoires in COVID-19 (dated by TCRdb to about 2020). Regarding the research as a whole: Samples covering the acute and convalescent phases of COVID-19 were provided by collaborators in the United States, Italy and Spain. The prospective study material was composed of cDNA or gDNA derived from T cells, B-cell-depleted T cells, or PBMCs. Subjects who had been exposed to COVID-19, were actively infected with it, or had recovered from it provided the deeply sampled blood TCRbeta repertoires that made up the dataset. The repertoires were released in a freely available public database intended as a resource for research on the immune response to SARS-CoV-2. Samples came from the ongoing ImmuneRACE study (first 160 participants) plus 1,254 subjects from 6 global collaborators. Nearly every sample came with metadata listing a de-identified subject ID, COVID-19 status, age in years and sex. Where available, HLA class I and class II types were obtained from metadata supplied by the sample provider rather than from assay-based typing. Overall study outcomes, separate from this receptor: Clinical and demographic metadata were provided uncurated, with the amount varying by source and participant.

Measured from the cysteine to the phenylalanine, the CDR3 is 16 residues long. Only CDR3 DNA is held: 48 bases, read in frame from base 1. The germline V gene sets CDR1 to MDHEN and CDR2 to SYDVKM. Trimming takes 6 bases off V and 8 bases off J; junction bases not matched to a gene: 11. The immunoSEQ Assay, a bias-controlled multiplex PCR, was used to amplify TCRbeta CDR3 regions from genomic DNA. The paper's data handling went like this. Within the assay, amplification of reference gene primers was used to estimate how many nucleated cells each sample contained. Sequence reads were collapsed and filtered to measure the absolute abundance of every unique TCRbeta CDR3 rearrangement. For each sample, productive Simpson clonality was calculated as the square root of Simpson's diversity index over productive rearrangements. TCRdb holds this immuneACCESS table with in-frame rearrangements only. Some clones are missing; in checked studies, unresolved V genes explain under half, and the rest has no known cause. V and J calls plus clone size are reproduced from that table; the DNA served to infer D and trimming. The sample includes tens of thousands of clones, with around 89% observed a single time. The ten top clones hold roughly an eighth of the sample.

Each collaborating institution followed its own protocols to collect whole blood in K2EDTA tubes. Collaborator samples were shipped for TCRbeta analysis as frozen whole blood, isolated PBMCs, or DNA extracted from either sample type. As to this clone: Its recognized antigen is unknown. Base qualities are not at hand, and no much larger clone is one base apart.

This chain joins TRBV28 to TRBJ1-6, with TRBD1 identical over 9 junction bases. Source material: peripheral blood. The receptor was derived from an older man with active or convalescent COVID-19. The CDR3 region reads CASSPHPGQGYSPLHF. The DNA reads TGTGCCAGCAGCCCCCACCCGGGACAGGGTTATTCACCCCTCCACTTT.